This TCR beta chain is from a study of EBV T-cell therapy then PD-1 blockade in nasopharyngeal carcinoma. Germline lookup yields CDR1 SGHTS and CDR2 YDEGEE. Trimming took 4 bases from V and 0 from J; bases not matched to a gene: 12. The CDR3 has 19 amino acids. Treatment: AdE1-LMPpoly-expanded autologous EBV-specific T-cell therapy followed by anti-PD-1 nivolumab. Data came from immunoSEQ multiplex PCR; TCRdb stores just in-frame clones and leaves some out. The sample contains 11,000 to 15,000 clones, around 80% of which appear only once. Only a few counts were recorded for this clone. Its target is unknown.

The chain uses TRBV5-8 and TRBJ2-4; TRBD2 agrees at 11 bases. Source: CD8+ T cells from blood, taken around day 100 from a patient whose treatment included autologous EBV-specific T cells and nivolumab. This receptor was obtained from a man in his forties or fifties with nasopharyngeal carcinoma. The CDR3 DNA follows: TGTGCCAGCAGCCACCGGGCTAGCGGGGGGCGTCTAGCCAAAAACATTCAGTACTTC. This translates into CASSHRASGGRLAKNIQYF.